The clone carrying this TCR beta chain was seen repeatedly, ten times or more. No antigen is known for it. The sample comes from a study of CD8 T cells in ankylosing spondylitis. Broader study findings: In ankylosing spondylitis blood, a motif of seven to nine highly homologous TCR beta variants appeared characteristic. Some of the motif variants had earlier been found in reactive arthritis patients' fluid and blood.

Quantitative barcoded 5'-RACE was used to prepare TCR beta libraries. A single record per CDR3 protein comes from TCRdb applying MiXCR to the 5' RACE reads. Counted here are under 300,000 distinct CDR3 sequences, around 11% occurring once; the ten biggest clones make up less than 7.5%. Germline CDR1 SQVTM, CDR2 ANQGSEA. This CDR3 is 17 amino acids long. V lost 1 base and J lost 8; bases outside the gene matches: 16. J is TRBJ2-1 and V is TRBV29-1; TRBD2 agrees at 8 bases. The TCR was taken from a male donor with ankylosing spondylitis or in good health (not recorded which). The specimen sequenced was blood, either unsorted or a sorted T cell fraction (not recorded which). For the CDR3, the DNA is TGCAGCGTTGAAGGTCAGATTACAGGTGGACTAGCTCATGAGCAGTTCTTC. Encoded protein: CSVEGQITGGLAHEQFF.